This T cell receptor beta chain was documented in a study of cytomegalovirus exposure and HLA in healthy donors. It was with 60 Vbeta and 13 Jbeta primers that the PCR ran. The method was immunoSEQ multiplex PCR; TCRdb's version includes in-frame clones alone and lacks a portion of them. The table records about 160,000 clones, roughly 83% of them present only once. The sample consisted of PBMCs. This TCR derives from a boy between 2 and 10 years old in good health and CMV-seronegative.

CDR3 protein: CASSFGALGLYEQYF. CDR3 DNA sequence: TGTGCCAGCAGTTTTGGAGCCCTGGGTCTCTACGAGCAGTACTTC. The V and J genes are TRBV27 and TRBJ2-7; D is ambiguous. Trimming took 3 bases from V and 3 from J, leaving 15 bases between them. Germline V gene lookup returns CDR1 MNHEY and CDR2 SMNVEV (reference sequence). The CDR3 sequence is 15 residues long.